This TCR beta chain was sequenced for a study of T cell responses to AZD1222 COVID-19 vaccine. Study-level results: Repertoires were obtained solely post-peak T cell response. White British people made up most donors, females outnumbered males, and clonal diversity was possibly underestimated. Receipt of two AZD1222 doses was followed by a rise in Spike-specific TCR breadth and depth.

The length of the CDR3 is 14 residues. The V and J ends lost 7 bases and 5 bases respectively, with 17 bases between them. Germline V lookup: CDR1 MDHEN, CDR2 SYDVKM. As for this clone: Its antigen is not identified.

Measured with immunoSEQ multiplex PCR; TCRdb has only the in-frame clones, and not every one. Of approximately 180,000 clones listed, roughly 93% are singletons. This material consisted of peripheral blood, taken 28 days after the second dose of the MenACWY control vaccine. The TCR comes from an adult who received the MenACWY meningococcal vaccine as a control. The chain has TRBV28 and TRBJ1-2, with D possibly matching TRBD1 (5 bases). CDR3 sequence reads: CASTSGSRGYGYTF. As DNA, the CDR3 is TGTGCCAGCACCTCGGGGAGTCGGGGGTATGGCTACACCTTC.